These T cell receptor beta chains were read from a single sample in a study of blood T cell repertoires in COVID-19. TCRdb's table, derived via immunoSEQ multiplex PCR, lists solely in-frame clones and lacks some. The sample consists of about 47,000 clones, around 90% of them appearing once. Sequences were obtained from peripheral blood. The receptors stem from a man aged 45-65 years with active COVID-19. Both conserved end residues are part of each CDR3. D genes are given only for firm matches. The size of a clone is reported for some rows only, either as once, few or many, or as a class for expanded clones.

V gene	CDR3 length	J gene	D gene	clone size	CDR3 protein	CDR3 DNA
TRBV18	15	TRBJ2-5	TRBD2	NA	CASSPGLAGEETQYF	TGTGCCAGCTCACCGGGACTAGCGGGGGAAGAGACCCAGTACTTC
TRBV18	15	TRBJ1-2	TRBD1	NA	CASSPPTGVKYGYTF	TGTGCCAGCTCACCACCGACAGGGGTGAAATATGGCTACACCTTC
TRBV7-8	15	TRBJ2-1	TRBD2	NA	CASRDGTSGYNEQFF	TGTGCCAGCAGGGACGGGACTAGCGGATACAATGAGCAGTTCTTC
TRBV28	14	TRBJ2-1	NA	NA	CASHPGGVHNEQFF	TGTGCCTCACACCCGGGGGGCGTACACAATGAGCAGTTCTTC
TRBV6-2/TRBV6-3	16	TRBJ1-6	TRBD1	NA	CASSYWGTGPNSPLHF	TGTGCCAGCAGTTACTGGGGGACAGGGCCGAATTCACCCCTCCACTTT
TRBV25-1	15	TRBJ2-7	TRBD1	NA	CASSDPGQGTVEQYF	TGTGCCAGCAGTGATCCGGGACAGGGGACGGTCGAGCAGTACTTC
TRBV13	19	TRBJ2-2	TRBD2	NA	CASSFKGYASGGGAGELFF	TGTGCCAGCAGCTTTAAAGGTTACGCTAGCGGAGGAGGTGCCGGGGAGCTGTTTTTT
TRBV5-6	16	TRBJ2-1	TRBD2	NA	CASSLPGLAAYNEQFF	TGTGCCAGCAGCCTACCGGGACTAGCGGCCTACAATGAGCAGTTCTTC
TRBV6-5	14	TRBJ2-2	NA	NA	CASSYFQNTGELFF	TGTGCCAGCAGTTACTTCCAGAACACCGGGGAGCTGTTTTTT
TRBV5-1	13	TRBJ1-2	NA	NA	CASSPAEVYGYTF	TGCGCCAGCAGCCCCGCTGAGGTCTATGGCTACACCTTC
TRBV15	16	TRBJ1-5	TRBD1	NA	CATSRGGRQGTQPQHF	TGTGCCACCAGCAGAGGTGGGAGACAGGGTACGCAGCCCCAGCATTTT
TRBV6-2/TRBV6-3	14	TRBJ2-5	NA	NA	CASSYLRGQETQYF	TGTGCCAGCAGTTACTTGCGGGGACAGGAGACCCAGTACTTC
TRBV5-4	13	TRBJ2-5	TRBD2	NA	CASSLGGGETQYF	TGTGCCAGCAGCTTGGGGGGGGGAGAGACCCAGTACTTC
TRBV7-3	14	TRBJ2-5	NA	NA	CASSLTGGQETQYF	TGTGCCAGCAGCTTAACAGGGGGACAAGAGACCCAGTACTTC
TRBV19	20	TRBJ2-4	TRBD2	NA	CASSTTLAGVGGSAKNIQYF	TGTGCCAGTAGTACCACACTAGCGGGAGTTGGGGGGTCGGCCAAAAACATTCAGTACTTC
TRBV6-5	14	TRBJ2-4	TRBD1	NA	CASRLQGTKNIQYF	TGTGCCAGCAGGTTACAGGGGACAAAAAACATTCAGTACTTC
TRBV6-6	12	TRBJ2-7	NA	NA	CASRYLSGEQYF	TGTGCCAGCCGCTACTTAAGCGGAGAGCAGTACTTC
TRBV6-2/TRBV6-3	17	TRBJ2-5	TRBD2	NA	CASSYSISAGGQETQYF	TGTGCCAGCAGTTACTCGATTTCAGCGGGGGGCCAAGAGACCCAGTACTTC
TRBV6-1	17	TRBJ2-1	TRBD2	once	CASSEEGLASIYNEQFF	TGTGCCAGCAGTGAAGAAGGACTAGCCTCTATCTACAATGAGCAGTTCTTC
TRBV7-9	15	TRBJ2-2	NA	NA	CASSRGTVYVGELFF	TGTGCCAGCAGCCGCGGGACAGTCTATGTCGGGGAGCTGTTTTTT
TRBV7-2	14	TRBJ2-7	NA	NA	CASSLAVQSYEQYF	TGTGCCAGCAGCTTAGCGGTACAGTCCTACGAGCAGTACTTC
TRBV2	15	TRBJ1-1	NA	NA	CASSYSRQQHSRAFF	TGTGCCAGCAGCTACAGCAGACAGCAACACTCTCGGGCTTTCTTT
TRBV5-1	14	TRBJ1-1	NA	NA	CASSLGQSNTEAFF	TGCGCCAGCAGCTTGGGACAGAGTAACACTGAAGCTTTCTTT
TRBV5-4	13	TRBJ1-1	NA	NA	CASSLTGSTEAFF	TGTGCCAGCAGCTTGACAGGGTCCACTGAAGCTTTCTTT
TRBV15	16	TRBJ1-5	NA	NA	CATSSGRRGGNQPQHF	TGTGCCACCAGCAGCGGCCGCAGGGGTGGCAATCAGCCCCAGCATTTT
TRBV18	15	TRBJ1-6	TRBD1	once	CASSPRGTENSPLHF	TGTGCCAGCTCGCCTCGCGGGACAGAAAATTCACCCCTCCACTTT
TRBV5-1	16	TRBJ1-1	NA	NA	CASSFGLLGGNTEAFF	TGCGCCAGCAGCTTTGGCTTACTCGGGGGGAACACTGAAGCTTTCTTT
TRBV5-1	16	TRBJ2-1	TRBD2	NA	CASSLSTSGSLSEQFF	TGCGCCAGCAGCCTTTCTACTAGCGGGAGTTTATCTGAGCAGTTCTTC
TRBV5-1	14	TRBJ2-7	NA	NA	CASSPVGDTYEQYF	TGCGCCAGCAGCCCCGTAGGGGATACCTACGAGCAGTACTTC
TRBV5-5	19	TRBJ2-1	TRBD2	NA	CASSLSATSGRPRYNEQFF	TGTGCCAGCAGCTTGTCTGCGACTAGCGGAAGACCTCGGTACAATGAGCAGTTCTTC
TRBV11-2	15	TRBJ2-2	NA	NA	CASSLSVSNTGELFF	TGTGCCAGCAGCCTCTCGGTCTCAAACACCGGGGAGCTGTTTTTT
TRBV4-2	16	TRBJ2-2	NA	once	CASSHELYRESGELFF	TGTGCCAGCAGCCATGAATTGTACAGGGAGAGCGGGGAGCTGTTTTTT
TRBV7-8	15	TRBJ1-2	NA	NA	CASSDDPTGTYSYTF	TGTGCCAGCAGCGATGACCCGACAGGAACCTATAGCTACACCTTC
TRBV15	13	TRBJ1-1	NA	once	CATSGTGNTEAFF	TGTGCCACCAGCGGAACAGGGAACACTGAAGCTTTCTTT
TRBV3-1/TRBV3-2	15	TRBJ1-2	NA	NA	CASSQLRGGIYGYTF	TGTGCCAGCAGCCAGTTGCGGGGGGGGATATATGGCTACACCTTC
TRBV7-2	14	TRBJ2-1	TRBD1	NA	CASSRTGGGNEQFF	TGTGCCAGCAGCCGGACAGGGGGCGGGAATGAGCAGTTCTTC
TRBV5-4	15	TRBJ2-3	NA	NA	CASSLIEISTDTQYF	TGTGCCAGCAGCTTGATCGAGATTTCGACAGATACGCAGTATTTT
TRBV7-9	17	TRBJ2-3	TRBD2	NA	CASRPRPWAGATDTQYF	TGTGCCAGCAGGCCGCGCCCGTGGGCGGGAGCCACAGATACGCAGTATTTT
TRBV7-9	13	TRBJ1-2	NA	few	CASSLGTSEGYTF	TGTGCCAGCAGCTTAGGCACCTCCGAGGGCTACACCTTC
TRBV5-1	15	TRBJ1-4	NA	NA	CASRSRTATNEKLFF	TGCGCCAGCAGATCTCGGACAGCAACTAATGAAAAACTGTTTTTT
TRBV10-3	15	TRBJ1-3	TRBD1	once	CAISDLQGAGNTIYF	TGTGCCATCAGTGACCTACAGGGGGCTGGAAACACCATATATTTT
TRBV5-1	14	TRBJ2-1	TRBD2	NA	CASSPRDYDNEQFF	TGCGCCAGCAGCCCCCGGGACTATGACAATGAGCAGTTCTTC